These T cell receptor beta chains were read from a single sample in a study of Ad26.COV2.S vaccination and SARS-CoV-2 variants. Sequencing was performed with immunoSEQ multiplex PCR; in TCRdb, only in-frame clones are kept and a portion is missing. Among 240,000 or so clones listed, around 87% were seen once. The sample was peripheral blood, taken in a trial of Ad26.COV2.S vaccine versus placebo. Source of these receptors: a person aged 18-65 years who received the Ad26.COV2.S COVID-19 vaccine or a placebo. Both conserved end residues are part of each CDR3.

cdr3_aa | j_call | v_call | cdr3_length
CASSLWMGRETQYF | TRBJ2-5 | TRBV5-1 | 14
CASSQQGNYGYTF | TRBJ1-2 | TRBV4-3 | 13
CASSPAWGWDQPQHF | TRBJ1-5 | TRBV9 | 15
CASSLVYRPNEKLFF | TRBJ1-4 | TRBV27 | 15
CASSLEGTGSEQYF | TRBJ2-7 | TRBV7-9 | 14
CASSQAEGAGANVLTF | TRBJ2-6 | TRBV4-3 | 16
CASSESQGAVYEQYF | TRBJ2-7 | TRBV7-2 | 15
CASLKGGVFGDTQYF | TRBJ2-3 | TRBV28 | 15
CASSIPGQQETQYF | TRBJ2-5 | TRBV5-4 | 14
CASSALAGAYNEQFF | TRBJ2-1 | TRBV6-4 | 15
CASSDGQGAGSPLHF | TRBJ1-6 | TRBV10-2 | 15
CASSQGAGITGELFF | TRBJ2-2 | TRBV3-1/TRBV3-2 | 15
CASSFTTDSGIAGVGADTQYF | TRBJ2-3 | TRBV28 | 21
CASSLRWLAFF | TRBJ1-1 | TRBV11-2 | 11
CASSRPDSHEQYF | TRBJ2-7 | TRBV18 | 13
CASSTTGARYGYTF | TRBJ1-2 | TRBV19 | 14
CASSWAGDYEQYF | TRBJ2-7 | TRBV27 | 13
CATLAGSHTDTQYF | TRBJ2-3 | TRBV2 | 14
CASSPDGTTDTQYF | TRBJ2-3 | TRBV5-1 | 14
CASSLSSGGVNNEQFF | TRBJ2-1 | TRBV7-2 | 16
CAWSGTNTGELFF | TRBJ2-2 | TRBV30 | 13
CASSFDRQETQYF | TRBJ2-5 | TRBV7-2 | 13
CASSLGHYEQYF | TRBJ2-7 | TRBV11-2 | 12
CASKVSGSSGANVLTF | TRBJ2-6 | TRBV19 | 16
CASSPYQGLAGVFTDTQYF | TRBJ2-3 | TRBV9 | 19
CASRTGYGNTIYF | TRBJ1-3 | TRBV28 | 13
CASSSSGTGGYEQFF | TRBJ2-1 | TRBV28 | 15
CSASADRGHTGELFF | TRBJ2-2 | TRBV20-1 | 15
CASSPRQGSTDTQYF | TRBJ2-3 | TRBV18 | 15
CASSQDRGQEDTQYF | TRBJ2-3 | TRBV4-2 | 15
CSAILPYGYTF | TRBJ1-2 | TRBV20-1 | 11